The present T cell receptor beta chain was sequenced within a study of T cell repertoires in cytomegalovirus infection. Study background: Public TCR beta signatures indicated both CMV infection and matching HLA type.

MiXCR, applied by TCRdb to the reads, yields one record per CDR3 protein. The profile covers 65,000 to 95,000 distinct CDR3 sequences, with 3.7% appearing a single time and 3.5% to 6% taken by the ten largest. Points from the study as a whole: Carriage of CMV together with the relevant HLA was identifiable through cumulative public TCR beta family frequency.

This clonotype was recorded many times. The antigen is unknown. The CDR3 covers 12 residues. Germline-derived CDR1 and CDR2 are MDHEN and SYDVKM. V lost 2 bases, J lost 10 bases, and 9 bases lay in between. V and J are TRBV28 and TRBJ2-1; D is undetermined. The material sequenced was PBMCs. The clonotype was recovered from a human donor in good health (CMV status not recorded). Some clones in this sample may be carry-over from other donors' samples. The CDR3 loop is CASSLELQEQFF. CDR3 DNA: TGTGCCAGCAGTTTAGAATTACAAGAGCAGTTCTTC.